A selection of T cell receptor beta chains follows, all from one sample in a study of T cells in Graves' hyperthyroidism and ophthalmopathy. TCRdb used MiXCR to reprocess the multiplex PCR reads, holding one entry per CDR3 protein. This table holds a few hundred thousand distinct CDR3 sequences, around 46% found once. The sequencing input was peripheral blood or thyroid tissue (not recorded which). Receptors originate from an adult woman with Graves' disease, either hyperthyroidism or ophthalmopathy (not recorded which). Each CDR3 is given with its conserved first and last residue. Fields, in order: D gene, J gene, V gene, clone size, CDR3 DNA, CDR3 protein. A D gene is named only where the DNA matches it firmly. Clone sizes are given selectively: once, few, many, or a class where the clone is expanded.

d_call: TRBD1
j_call: TRBJ2-7
v_call: TRBV20-1
clone_size: few
cdr3_nt: TGCAGTGCTAGTGGGACAGGGGTCCAATTCTCCTACGAGCAGTACTTC
cdr3_aa: CSASGTGVQFSYEQYF

d_call: .
j_call: TRBJ1-3
v_call: TRBV10-3
clone_size: many
cdr3_nt: TGTGCCTCGACAGCTCTAGAATCTGGAAACACCATATATTTT
cdr3_aa: CASTALESGNTIYF

d_call: TRBD1
j_call: TRBJ2-5
v_call: TRBV24-1
clone_size: .
cdr3_nt: TGTGCCACCCATGCCCCTAACAACAGGGGAAATCAGCCCCAGTACTTC
cdr3_aa: CATHAPNNRGNQPQYF

d_call: .
j_call: TRBJ1-1
v_call: TRBV6-2/TRBV6-3
clone_size: many
cdr3_nt: TGTGCCAGCAGTGTCGCAGTAGGACTCCGCACTTTCTTT
cdr3_aa: CASSVAVGLRTFF

d_call: .
j_call: TRBJ1-6
v_call: TRBV7-1
clone_size: once
cdr3_nt: TGTGCCAGCAGCTCGCCGGGACAAATGACTTCACCCCTCCACTTT
cdr3_aa: CASSSPGQMTSPLHF

d_call: .
j_call: TRBJ1-5
v_call: TRBV6-1
clone_size: many
cdr3_nt: TGTGCCAGCAGTGATAATGGGTGGGAGTACCCCCAGCATTTT
cdr3_aa: CASSDNGWEYPQHF

d_call: .
j_call: TRBJ2-7
v_call: TRBV11-2
clone_size: many
cdr3_nt: TGTGCCAGCAGCTTAGATCTGACTAGACACTTTCCCTACGAGCAGTACTTC
cdr3_aa: CASSLDLTRHFPYEQYF

d_call: .
j_call: TRBJ2-7
v_call: TRBV20-1
clone_size: many
cdr3_nt: TGCAGTGCAGGGAAGAGCTCCTACGAGCAGTACTTC
cdr3_aa: CSAGKSSYEQYF

d_call: .
j_call: TRBJ2-7
v_call: TRBV9
clone_size: many
cdr3_nt: TGTGCCAGCAGCGGGCGAGGAGGGCGGGGAGAGCAGTACTTC
cdr3_aa: CASSGRGGRGEQYF

d_call: .
j_call: TRBJ1-5
v_call: TRBV2
clone_size: many
cdr3_nt: TGTGCCAGCAGTGAAAGGACAACCGTCAATCAGCCCCAGCATTTT
cdr3_aa: CASSERTTVNQPQHF

d_call: TRBD2
j_call: TRBJ2-7
v_call: TRBV27
clone_size: few
cdr3_nt: TGTGCCAGCAGTTTTGGGGGGGGGTACTACGAGCAGTACTTC
cdr3_aa: CASSFGGGYYEQYF

d_call: TRBD1
j_call: TRBJ1-1
v_call: TRBV2
clone_size: many
cdr3_nt: TGTGCCAGCAGGAGACAGGGTGGCCCCACTGAAGCTTTCTTT
cdr3_aa: CASRRQGGPTEAFF

d_call: .
j_call: TRBJ2-5
v_call: TRBV7-9
clone_size: many
cdr3_nt: TGTGCCAGCGCGGACCAGTACTTC
cdr3_aa: CASADQYF

d_call: .
j_call: TRBJ1-3
v_call: TRBV19
clone_size: .
cdr3_nt: TGTGCCAGTAGCGACAGATATTTT
cdr3_aa: CASSDRYF

d_call: .
j_call: TRBJ1-5
v_call: TRBV18
clone_size: many
cdr3_nt: TGTGCCAGCTCACCGGAGGGAAATCAGCCCCAGCATTTT
cdr3_aa: CASSPEGNQPQHF

d_call: TRBD1
j_call: TRBJ1-2
v_call: TRBV6-1
clone_size: .
cdr3_nt: TGTGCCAGCAGAGACAGGGGGCGAGGCTACACCTTC
cdr3_aa: CASRDRGRGYTF

d_call: .
j_call: TRBJ1-4
v_call: TRBV5-1
clone_size: few
cdr3_nt: TGCGCCAGCAGCACGGGGGGCGAGGAAAAACTGTTTTTT
cdr3_aa: CASSTGGEEKLFF

d_call: .
j_call: TRBJ2-5
v_call: TRBV5-8
clone_size: .
cdr3_nt: TGTGCCAGCAGCTTGCTGGGGGATGAGACCCAGTACTTC
cdr3_aa: CASSLLGDETQYF

d_call: TRBD2
j_call: TRBJ2-5
v_call: TRBV24-1
clone_size: .
cdr3_nt: TGTGCCACCAGTGATTTCAGTCGGGGGGAGTCCAGAGAGACCCAGTACTTC
cdr3_aa: CATSDFSRGESRETQYF

d_call: .
j_call: TRBJ2-5
v_call: TRBV29-1
clone_size: .
cdr3_nt: TGCAGCGTTGCAAGGGTCAGACGGGAGACCCAGTACTTC
cdr3_aa: CSVARVRRETQYF

d_call: .
j_call: TRBJ2-7
v_call: TRBV12-3/TRBV12-4
clone_size: many
cdr3_nt: TGTGCCAGCAGTCAAGGCCCGGGTGAGCAGTACTTC
cdr3_aa: CASSQGPGEQYF

d_call: TRBD1
j_call: TRBJ2-5
v_call: TRBV5-1
clone_size: many
cdr3_nt: TGCGCCAGCAGCTTTGGGGACAGTAAAGAGACCCAGTACTTC
cdr3_aa: CASSFGDSKETQYF

d_call: .
j_call: TRBJ2-5
v_call: TRBV5-1
clone_size: .
cdr3_nt: TGCGCCAGCAGCTATGCCGCTGGCGGATCCATGGGCGAGACCCAGTACTTC
cdr3_aa: CASSYAAGGSMGETQYF